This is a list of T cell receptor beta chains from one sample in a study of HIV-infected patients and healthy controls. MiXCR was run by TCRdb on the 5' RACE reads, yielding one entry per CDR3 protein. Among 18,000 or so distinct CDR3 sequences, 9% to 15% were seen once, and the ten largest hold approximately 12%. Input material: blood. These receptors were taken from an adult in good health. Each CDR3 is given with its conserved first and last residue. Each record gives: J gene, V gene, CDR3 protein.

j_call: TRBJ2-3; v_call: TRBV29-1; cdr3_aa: CSVESGYTDTQYF
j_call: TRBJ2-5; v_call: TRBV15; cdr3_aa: CATSRPPQETQYF
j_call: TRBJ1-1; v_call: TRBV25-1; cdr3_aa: CASSEFRYTEAFF
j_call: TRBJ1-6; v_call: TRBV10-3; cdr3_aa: CAIAASEYSPLHF
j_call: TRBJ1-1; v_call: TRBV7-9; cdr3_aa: CASRPAFF
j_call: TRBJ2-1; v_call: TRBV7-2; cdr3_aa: CASSLPAGGTGAEQFF
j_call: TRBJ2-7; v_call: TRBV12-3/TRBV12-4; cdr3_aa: CASSTNAGFDEQYF
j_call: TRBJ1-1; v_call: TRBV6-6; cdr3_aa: CASSYLRDPEAFF
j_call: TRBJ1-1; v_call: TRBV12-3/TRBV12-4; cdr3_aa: CASSSWGGSTEAFF
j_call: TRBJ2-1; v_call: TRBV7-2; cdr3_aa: CASSLQVQYNEQFF
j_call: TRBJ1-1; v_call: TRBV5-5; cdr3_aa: CASSARGYGGSEAFF
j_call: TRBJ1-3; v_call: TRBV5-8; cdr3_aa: CASSLAGTPNTIYF
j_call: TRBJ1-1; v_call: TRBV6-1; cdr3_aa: CASRGGWGEAFF
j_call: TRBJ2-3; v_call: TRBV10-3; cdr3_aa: CAISLGQTDTQYF
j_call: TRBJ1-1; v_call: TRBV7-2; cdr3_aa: CASSFRQGHTEAFF
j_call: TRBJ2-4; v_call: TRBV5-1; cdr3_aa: CASSFGGLAKNIQYF
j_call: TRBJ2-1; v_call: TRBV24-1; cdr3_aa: CATSDPARSNEQFF
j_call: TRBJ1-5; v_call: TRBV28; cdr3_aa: CASRDIRAGGRGNQPQHF
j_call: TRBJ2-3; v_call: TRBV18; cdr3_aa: CASSLTDTQYF
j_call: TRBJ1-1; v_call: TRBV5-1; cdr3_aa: CASSLGIGAEAFF
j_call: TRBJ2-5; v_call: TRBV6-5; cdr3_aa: CASSSGDPEGETQYF
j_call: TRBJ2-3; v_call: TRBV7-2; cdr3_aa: CASSLGGQGTDTQYF
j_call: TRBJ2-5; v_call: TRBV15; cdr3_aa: CATSRAQRGDLATQYF
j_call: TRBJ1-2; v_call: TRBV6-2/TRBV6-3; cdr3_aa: CASKLNYGYTF
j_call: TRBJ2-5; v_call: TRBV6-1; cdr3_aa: CASSEASGGHF
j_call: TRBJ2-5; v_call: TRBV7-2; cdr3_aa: CASSLGGRQETQYF
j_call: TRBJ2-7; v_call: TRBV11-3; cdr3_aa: CASSLGGSSYEQYF
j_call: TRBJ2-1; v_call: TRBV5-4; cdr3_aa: CASSRHGTSNEQFF